This T cell receptor (beta chain) was identified in a study of CD8 T cells in Susac syndrome. Random hexamers were used to reverse transcribe roughly 0.5 to 1 ug of RNA. TCRdb re-derived calls from the immunoSEQ multiplex PCR reads in MiXCR, one entry per CDR3 protein. Of 250,000 or so distinct CDR3 sequences listed, around 95% were seen once; the top ten hold around 0.07%. This clonotype was sampled from a human donor with multiple sclerosis. The source material was CD4+ T cells from PBMCs.

The CDR3 here is CSVDPGTGGDEQFF. CDR3 bases: TGCAGCGTGGATCCCGGGACGGGAGGGGATGAGCAGTTCTTC. The genes are TRBV29-1 and TRBJ2-1, with TRBD2 matching 8 bases. This CDR3 spans 14 amino acids. The ends lost 6 bases at V and 8 bases at J; junction bases unmatched: 12. Germline V gene data show CDR1 as SQVTM and CDR2 as ANQGSEA.